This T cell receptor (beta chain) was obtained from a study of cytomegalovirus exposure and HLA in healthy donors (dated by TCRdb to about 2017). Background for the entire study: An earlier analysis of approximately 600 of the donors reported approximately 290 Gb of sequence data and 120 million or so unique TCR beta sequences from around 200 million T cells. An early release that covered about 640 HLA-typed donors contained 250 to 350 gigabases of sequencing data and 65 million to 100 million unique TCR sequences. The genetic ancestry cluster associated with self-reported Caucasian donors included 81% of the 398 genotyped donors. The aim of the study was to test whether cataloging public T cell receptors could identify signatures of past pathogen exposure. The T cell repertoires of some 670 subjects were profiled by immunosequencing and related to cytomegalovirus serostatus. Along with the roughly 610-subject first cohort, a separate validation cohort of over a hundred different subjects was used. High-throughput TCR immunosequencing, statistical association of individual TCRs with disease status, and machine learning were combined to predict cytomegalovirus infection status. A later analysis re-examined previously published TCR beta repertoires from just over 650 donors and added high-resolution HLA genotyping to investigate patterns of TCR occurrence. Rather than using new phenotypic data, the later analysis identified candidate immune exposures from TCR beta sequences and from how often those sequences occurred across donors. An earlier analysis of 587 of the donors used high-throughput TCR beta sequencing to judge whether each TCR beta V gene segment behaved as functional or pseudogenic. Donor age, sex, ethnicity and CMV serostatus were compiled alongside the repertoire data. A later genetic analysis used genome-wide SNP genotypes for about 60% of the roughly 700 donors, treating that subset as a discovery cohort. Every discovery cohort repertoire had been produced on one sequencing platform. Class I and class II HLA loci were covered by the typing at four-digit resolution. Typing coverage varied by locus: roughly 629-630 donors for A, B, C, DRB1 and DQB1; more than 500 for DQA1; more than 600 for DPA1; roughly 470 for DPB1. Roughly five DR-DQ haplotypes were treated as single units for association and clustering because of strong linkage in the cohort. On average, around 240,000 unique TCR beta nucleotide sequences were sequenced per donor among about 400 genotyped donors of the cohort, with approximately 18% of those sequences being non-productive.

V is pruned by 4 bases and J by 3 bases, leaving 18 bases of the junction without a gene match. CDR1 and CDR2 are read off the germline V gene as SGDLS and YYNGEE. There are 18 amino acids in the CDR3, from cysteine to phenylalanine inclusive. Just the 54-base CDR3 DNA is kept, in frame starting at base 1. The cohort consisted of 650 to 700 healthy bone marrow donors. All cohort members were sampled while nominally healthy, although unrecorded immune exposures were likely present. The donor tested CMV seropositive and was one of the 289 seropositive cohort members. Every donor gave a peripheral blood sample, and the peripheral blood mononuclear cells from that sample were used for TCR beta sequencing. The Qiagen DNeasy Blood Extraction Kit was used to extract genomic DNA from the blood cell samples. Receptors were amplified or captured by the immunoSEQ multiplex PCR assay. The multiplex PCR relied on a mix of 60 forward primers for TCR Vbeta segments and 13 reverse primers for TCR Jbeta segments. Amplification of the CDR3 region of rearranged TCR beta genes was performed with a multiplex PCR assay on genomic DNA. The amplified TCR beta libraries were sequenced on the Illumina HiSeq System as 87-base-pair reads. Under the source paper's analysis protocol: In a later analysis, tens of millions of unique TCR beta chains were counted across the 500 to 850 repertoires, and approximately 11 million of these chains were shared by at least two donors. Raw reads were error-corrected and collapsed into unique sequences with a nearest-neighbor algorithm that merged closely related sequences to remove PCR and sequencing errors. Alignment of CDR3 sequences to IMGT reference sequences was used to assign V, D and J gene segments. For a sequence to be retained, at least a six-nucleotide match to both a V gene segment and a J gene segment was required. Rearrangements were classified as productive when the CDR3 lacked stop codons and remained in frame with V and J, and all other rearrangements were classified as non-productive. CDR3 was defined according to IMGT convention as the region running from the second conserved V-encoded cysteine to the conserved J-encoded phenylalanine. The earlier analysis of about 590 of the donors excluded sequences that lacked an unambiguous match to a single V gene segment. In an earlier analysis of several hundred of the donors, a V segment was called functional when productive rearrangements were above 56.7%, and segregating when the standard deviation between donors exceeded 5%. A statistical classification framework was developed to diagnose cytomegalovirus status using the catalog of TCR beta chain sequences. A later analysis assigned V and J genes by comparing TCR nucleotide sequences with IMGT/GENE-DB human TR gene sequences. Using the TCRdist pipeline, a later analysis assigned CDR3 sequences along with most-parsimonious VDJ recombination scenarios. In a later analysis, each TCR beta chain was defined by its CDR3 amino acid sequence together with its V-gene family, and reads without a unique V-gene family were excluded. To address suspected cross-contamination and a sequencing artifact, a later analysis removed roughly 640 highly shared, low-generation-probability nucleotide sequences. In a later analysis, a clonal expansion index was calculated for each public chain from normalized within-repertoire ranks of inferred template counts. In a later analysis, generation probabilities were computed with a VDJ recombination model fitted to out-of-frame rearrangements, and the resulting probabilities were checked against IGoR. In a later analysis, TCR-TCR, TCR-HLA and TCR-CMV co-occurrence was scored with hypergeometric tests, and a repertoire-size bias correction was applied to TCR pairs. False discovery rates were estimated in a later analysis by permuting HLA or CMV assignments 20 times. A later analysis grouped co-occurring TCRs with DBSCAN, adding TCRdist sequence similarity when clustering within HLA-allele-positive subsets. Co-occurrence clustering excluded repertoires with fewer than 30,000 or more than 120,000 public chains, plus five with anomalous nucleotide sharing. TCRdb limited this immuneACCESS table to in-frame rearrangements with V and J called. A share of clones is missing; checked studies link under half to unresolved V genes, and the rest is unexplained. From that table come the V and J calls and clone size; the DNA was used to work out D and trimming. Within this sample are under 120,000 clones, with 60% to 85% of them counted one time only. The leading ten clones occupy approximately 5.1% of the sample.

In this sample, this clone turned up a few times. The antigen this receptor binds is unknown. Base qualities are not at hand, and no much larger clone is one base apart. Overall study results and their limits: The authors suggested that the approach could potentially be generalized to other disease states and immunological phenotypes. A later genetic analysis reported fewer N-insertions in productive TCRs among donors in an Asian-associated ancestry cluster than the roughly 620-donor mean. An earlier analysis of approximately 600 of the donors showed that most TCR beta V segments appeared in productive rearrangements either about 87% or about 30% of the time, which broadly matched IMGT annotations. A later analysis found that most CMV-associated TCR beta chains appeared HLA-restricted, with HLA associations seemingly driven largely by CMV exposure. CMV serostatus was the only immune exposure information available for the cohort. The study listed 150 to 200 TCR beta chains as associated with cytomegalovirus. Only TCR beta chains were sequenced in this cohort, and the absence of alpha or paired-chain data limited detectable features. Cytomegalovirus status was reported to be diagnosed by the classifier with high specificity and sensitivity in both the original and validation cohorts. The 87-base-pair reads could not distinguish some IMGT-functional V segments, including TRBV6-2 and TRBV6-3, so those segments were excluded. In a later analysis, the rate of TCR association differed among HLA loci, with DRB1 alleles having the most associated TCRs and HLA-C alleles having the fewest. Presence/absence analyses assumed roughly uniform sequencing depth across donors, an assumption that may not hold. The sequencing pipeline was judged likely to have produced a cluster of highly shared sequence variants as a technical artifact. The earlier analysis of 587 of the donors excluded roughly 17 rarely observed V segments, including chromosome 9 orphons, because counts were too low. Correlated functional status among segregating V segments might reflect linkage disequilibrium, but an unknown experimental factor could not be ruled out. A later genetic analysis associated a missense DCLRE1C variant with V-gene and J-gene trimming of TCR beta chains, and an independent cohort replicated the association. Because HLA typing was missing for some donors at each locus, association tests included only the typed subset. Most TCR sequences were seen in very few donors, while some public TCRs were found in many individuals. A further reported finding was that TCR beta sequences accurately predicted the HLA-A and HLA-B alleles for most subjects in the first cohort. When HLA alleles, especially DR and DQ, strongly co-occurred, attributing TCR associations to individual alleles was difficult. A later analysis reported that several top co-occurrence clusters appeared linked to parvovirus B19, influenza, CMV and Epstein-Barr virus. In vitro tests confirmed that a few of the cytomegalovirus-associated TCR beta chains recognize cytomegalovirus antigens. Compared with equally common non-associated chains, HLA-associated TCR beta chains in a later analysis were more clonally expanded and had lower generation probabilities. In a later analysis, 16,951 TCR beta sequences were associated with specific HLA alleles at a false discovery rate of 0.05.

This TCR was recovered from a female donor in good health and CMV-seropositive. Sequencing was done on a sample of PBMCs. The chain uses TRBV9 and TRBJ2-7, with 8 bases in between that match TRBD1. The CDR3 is CASSPRGVRGRRDYEQYF. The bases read TGTGCCAGCAGCCCCCGAGGCGTCAGGGGGCGTAGGGACTACGAGCAGTACTTC. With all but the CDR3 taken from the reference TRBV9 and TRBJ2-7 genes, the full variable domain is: DSGVTQTPKHLITATGQRVTLRCSPRSGDLSVYWYQQSLDQGLQFLIQYYNGEERAKGNILERFSAQQFPDLHSELNLSSLELGDSALYFCASSPRGVRGRRDYEQYFGPGTRLTVT.